This T cell receptor (beta chain) was obtained from a study of tumor-infiltrating lymphocytes in primary liver carcinoma. Findings and limits, study-wide: The overlap of tumor-adjacent and tumor-blood pairs was smaller than that of tumor region pairs. Significantly greater top-250-clone fractions characterized tumors relative to blood (p = 0.039).

Both RNA and DNA were isolated together from about 20-30 mg of bulk tissue that had not been sorted. Resecting the tumor surgically was how the patients' primary liver carcinoma was treated. Germline-derived CDR1 and CDR2 are MDHEN and SYDVKM. This CDR3 comprises 13 residues. Deletions cut 2 bases from V and 1 base from J, with 5 bases between. The researchers produced TCR beta cDNA from around 0.5 ug total RNA with a constant-region primer. Libraries covering TCR beta were generated through three nested multiplex PCR rounds (using a slightly modified ARM-PCR). For approximately 10 cycles apiece, the opening two PCR rounds ran with TRBV1-TRBV30 forward primers and a C-beta reverse primer. One entry per CDR3 protein, called by TCRdb with MiXCR from the multiplex PCR reads. The table includes approximately 79,000 distinct CDR3 sequences, over 60% detected once. A remark on this clonotype: Its antigen remains unidentified.

The chain uses TRBV28 and TRBJ1-1, with D tentatively TRBD1 (5 bases). Sequenced: liver tumor tissue from sampling region 4. Subset denoted: tumor region T4, right-lateral pole. This sequence originates from a man between 40 and 49 years old with primary liver carcinoma and hepatitis B virus infection. This CDR3 is CASSLRGNTEAFF. CDR3 DNA sequence: TGTGCCAGCAGTTTAAGGGGGAACACTGAAGCTTTCTTT.